In this sample, the clone carrying this TCR beta chain is medium-sized. The antigen is undetermined. The sample comes from a study of a mutant IDH1 vaccine in newly diagnosed glioma. Study context: Radiotherapy, temozolomide, or both had been given previously, and both were given to most.

CDR3 length equals 15 residues. Losses at the gene ends were 4 bases for V and 3 bases for J; bases not matched to a gene: 8. Germline assignment: CDR1 SGHRS and CDR2 YFSETQ. Time point: week 35, safety follow-up. Doses of 300 ug of mutant IDH1 20-mer peptide were given with topical imiquimod. Only in-frame clones appear in the TCRdb table, and some are missing; sequencing was by immunoSEQ multiplex PCR. The data contain about 41,000 clones, around 89% of them singletons. The material sequenced was PBMCs, taken from a glioma patient whose treatment included an IDH1 peptide vaccine. This clonotype was obtained from a middle-aged man with glioma. The V and J genes are TRBV5-1 and TRBJ2-7, with 9 bases aligning to TRBD2. CDR3 sequence reads: CASSLWTSANYEQYF. The DNA for the CDR3 is TGCGCCAGCAGCCTGTGGACTAGCGCTAACTACGAGCAGTACTTC.